This TCR beta chain emerged from a study of cytomegalovirus exposure and HLA in healthy donors. With regard to this clone: Its antigen is currently unknown.

The protocol was immunoSEQ multiplex PCR, while the TCRdb copy is restricted to in-frame clones and leaves out a portion. This table holds about 330,000 clones, 75% to 90% found once. Whole-study findings and limits: High specificity and sensitivity for cytomegalovirus status were reported for the classifier.

Germline loops: CDR1 GTSNPN, CDR2 SVGIG (reference sequence). CDR3 length: 15 residues. Unmatched junction bases numbered 4, after V lost 5 bases and J lost 0 bases. The J gene is TRBJ2-1, the V gene TRBV30; 10 nucleotides line up with TRBD2. This TCR was recovered from a woman aged 30 to 39 in good health and CMV-seropositive. What was sequenced was PBMCs. In DNA form, the CDR3 reads TGTGCCTGGGTCCTAGCGGGAGCCTCCTACAATGAGCAGTTCTTC. Encoded protein: CAWVLAGASYNEQFF.